This T cell receptor beta chain comes out of a study of blood T cells in healthy people across ages. Study-level points and caveats: The recorded TCR beta diversity per million T cells decreased in a roughly linear manner with age. A strong correlation was found between TCR beta diversity and the percentage of naive T cells.

Combining a sample-barcoded 5' primer with a J-beta primer mix, a second PCR ran for about 7 to 12 cycles. Via MiXCR, TCRdb re-called the 5' RACE reads, giving one row per CDR3 protein. Counted here are about 1,400,000 distinct CDR3 sequences, 45% to 70% occurring once; the ten biggest clones make up about 6.3%. Germline values: CDR1 GTSNPN, CDR2 SVGIG (reference sequence). The CDR3 runs 12 residues. V was clipped by 2 bases and J by 10 bases, with 13 bases between them. Worth noting for this clonotype: Its antigen is unidentified.

The gene calls are TRBV30 and TRBJ2-3; D is ambiguous. Sequencing was performed on blood. The receptor was derived from a man between 18 and 29 years old in good health. CDR3 sequence: CAWSYLRQAQYF. In DNA form, the CDR3 reads TGTGCCTGGAGTTATTTGAGGCAGGCGCAGTATTTT.